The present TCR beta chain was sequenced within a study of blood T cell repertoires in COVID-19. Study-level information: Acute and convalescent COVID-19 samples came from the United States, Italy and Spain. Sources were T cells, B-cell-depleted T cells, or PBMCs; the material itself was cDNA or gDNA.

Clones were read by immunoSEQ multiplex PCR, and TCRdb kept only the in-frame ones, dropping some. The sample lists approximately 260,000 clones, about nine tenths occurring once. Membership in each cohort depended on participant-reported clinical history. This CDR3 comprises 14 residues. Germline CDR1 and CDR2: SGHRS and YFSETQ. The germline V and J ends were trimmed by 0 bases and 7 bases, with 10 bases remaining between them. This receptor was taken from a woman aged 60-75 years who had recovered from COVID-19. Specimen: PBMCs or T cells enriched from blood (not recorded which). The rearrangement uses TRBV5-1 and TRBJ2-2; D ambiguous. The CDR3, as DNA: TGCGCCAGCAGCTTGGCCCCCCAGAACGGGGAGCTGTTTTTT. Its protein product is CASSLAPQNGELFF.